The rows below give T cell receptor beta chains drawn from one sample of a study of T-cell memory formation after mild COVID-19. TCRdb passed the 5' RACE reads through MiXCR, listing each CDR3 protein once. The table lists approximately 250,000 distinct CDR3 sequences, 15% to 20% of them singletons. Sequencing used PBMCs or a T cell subset sorted from them (not recorded which). The receptors were gathered from a man in his late teens or twenties who had mild COVID-19 (a few samples of this study predate the infection). Cell type and time point are not known. CDR3s include the opening cysteine and the closing phenylalanine or tryptophan. D genes are given only for firm matches. Only some rows state a clone size, as once, few, many or a class for expanded clones.

- | TRBJ1-6 | TRBV14 | TRBD1 | TGTGCCAGCAGCCGCTGGGACAGGGGGCCTTCACCCCTCCACTTT | CASSRWDRGPSPLHF
few | TRBJ2-7 | TRBV20-1 | - | TGCAGTGCTAGACGCGGGACCGAGCAGTACTTC | CSARRGTEQYF
- | TRBJ2-2 | TRBV29-1 | - | TGCAGCGTCGCGGACTCTTGGAACACCGGGGAGCTGTTTTTT | CSVADSWNTGELFF
few | TRBJ2-3 | TRBV29-1 | - | TGCAGCGTTGGGGGGACTAGGGGGCTTCGCGATACGCAGTATTTT | CSVGGTRGLRDTQYF
few | TRBJ2-2 | TRBV6-5 | - | TGTGCCAGCAGCCGAGGGGTTACCGGGGAGCTGTTTTTT | CASSRGVTGELFF
- | TRBJ2-7 | TRBV5-6 | TRBD1 | TGTGCCAGCACAATGGATTCTAGGACAGGGCAGCATCCATCCTACGAGCAGTACTTC | CASTMDSRTGQHPSYEQYF
few | TRBJ2-3 | TRBV20-1 | TRBD2 | TGCAGTGCGCCGACTAGCGGGGGGCCCGCAGATACGCAGTATTTT | CSAPTSGGPADTQYF
once | TRBJ2-4 | TRBV9 | TRBD1 | TGTGCCAGCAGCGTAGGCCCAGGGGGCAGGGACATTCAGTACTTC | CASSVGPGGRDIQYF
- | TRBJ1-1 | TRBV5-1 | TRBD1 | TGCGCCAGCCCCAGGACAGGGGCTGAAGCTTTCTTT | CASPRTGAEAFF
- | TRBJ1-4 | TRBV20-1 | TRBD1 | TGCAGTGCCAGAAACCGGGACAGCGCAACTAATGAAAAACTGTTTTTT | CSARNRDSATNEKLFF
- | TRBJ1-1 | TRBV12-5 | - | TGTGCTAGTGGTTCCCGTCCGGGTACTGAAGCTTTCTTT | CASGSRPGTEAFF
- | TRBJ1-4 | TRBV4-1 | - | TGCGCCAGCAGCCAAGATAGAACTGCTAGTGAAAAACTGTTTTTT | CASSQDRTASEKLFF
- | TRBJ2-1 | TRBV29-1 | TRBD1 | TGCAGCGTTGACGGGGACAGGAGCTCCTACAATGAGCAGTTCTTC | CSVDGDRSSYNEQFF
few | TRBJ2-1 | TRBV7-2 | - | TGTGCCAGCAGCTTATCCCCTTTGGGGAATGAGCAGTTCTTC | CASSLSPLGNEQFF
few | TRBJ2-1 | TRBV6-6 | - | TGTGCCAGCAGTAAGGGGGGGTACGGATTCGACTCGGATGAGCAGTTCTTC | CASSKGGYGFDSDEQFF
- | TRBJ2-4 | TRBV6-2/TRBV6-3 | - | TGTGCCAGCAGTTACGAGGCCTCCACTATCCCCTCCGGAAACATTCAGTACTTC | CASSYEASTIPSGNIQYF
many | TRBJ1-5 | TRBV6-5 | TRBD1 | TGTGCCAGCAGTTACAGGGGGACAGGTGGGCAGCCCCAGCATTTT | CASSYRGTGGQPQHF
few | TRBJ2-2 | TRBV12-3/TRBV12-4 | TRBD2 | TGTGCCAGCAGCCAGCGGGGGAAGGATACCGGGGAGCTGTTTTTT | CASSQRGKDTGELFF
few | TRBJ2-1 | TRBV12-3/TRBV12-4 | - | TGTGCCAGCAGTTCTCCCCTCTCCTACAATGAGCAGTTCTTC | CASSSPLSYNEQFF
few | TRBJ2-1 | TRBV7-6 | - | TGTGCCAGCAGCACCAGGGGCTCCTACAATGAGCAGTTCTTC | CASSTRGSYNEQFF
few | TRBJ1-2 | TRBV2 | - | TGTGCCAGCACTTCAAGAGATGGCTACACCTTC | CASTSRDGYTF
few | TRBJ1-6 | TRBV7-3 | - | TGTGCCAGCAGCCTCGGGGAAGCAGGGGCATCACCCCTCCACTTT | CASSLGEAGASPLHF
few | TRBJ2-3 | TRBV20-1 | - | TGCAGTGCTAGACCCGCGCTAAGCACAGATACGCAGTATTTT | CSARPALSTDTQYF
- | TRBJ2-5 | TRBV29-1 | - | TGCAGCGTTGTCCCAGACAGCCGCCAAGAGACCCAGTACTTC | CSVVPDSRQETQYF
- | TRBJ1-1 | TRBV7-9 | - | TGTGCCAGCAGCTTATTTCCTGGGGAAGCTTTCTTT | CASSLFPGEAFF
- | TRBJ2-1 | TRBV21-1 | - | TGTGCCAGCAGCAAAGGAGCGGGGGGATACAATGAGCAGTTCTTC | CASSKGAGGYNEQFF
- | TRBJ2-1 | TRBV7-9 | TRBD2 | TGTGCCGGGAAGATTAGGCGGGGGGCGGACAATGAGCAGTTCTTC | CAGKIRRGADNEQFF
few | TRBJ2-1 | TRBV4-2 | - | TGTGCCAGCAGCCAGGCCGAGATGAATGAGCAGTTCTTC | CASSQAEMNEQFF
- | TRBJ1-2 | TRBV4-1 | - | TGCGCCAGCAGCCAAGAAGGACACCAGCTATATGGCTACACCTTC | CASSQEGHQLYGYTF